Listed here is a single TCR beta chain. The use of a sample-barcoded 5' primer and a J-beta primer mix characterized a second PCR of roughly 6 to 11 cycles. TCRdb reanalysed the 5' RACE reads using MiXCR and keeps one entry per CDR3 protein. The sample yields 700,000 to 900,000 distinct CDR3 sequences, roughly 24% seen once. The data are from a study of blood T cells in healthy people across ages. The CDR3 consists of 13 residues. V lost 7 bases, J lost 1 base, and 11 bases lay in between. Germline CDR1 is SGHRS and CDR2 is YFSETQ. The same sample was also used in a study of T cells of mothers and their children.

The TCR comes from a boy younger than 18 in good health. This sequence joins TRBV5-1 and TRBJ1-1; D ambiguous. Input material: blood. The CDR3 DNA follows: TGCGCCAGCCGAGATCATGGGAACACTGAAGCTTTCTTT. Amino acid sequence: CASRDHGNTEAFF.